This T cell receptor beta chain stems from a study of blood T cells in healthy people across ages. The CDR3 has 11 amino acids. In germline, CDR1 is DFQATT, CDR2 SNEGSKA (reference sequence). The V end was cut by 6 bases, the J end by 5 bases, with 8 bases between. The second PCR ran roughly 7 to 12 cycles with a sample-barcoded 5' primer and J-beta primers. TCRdb reanalysed the 5' RACE reads using MiXCR and keeps one entry per CDR3 protein. The sample has some 1.7 million distinct CDR3 sequences; 28% are singletons. This clonotype was detected a few times. Caucasian individuals from Russia who were healthy and aged roughly 6 to 95 acted as donors.

The rearrangement joins TRBV20-1 to TRBJ1-5; a weak D match, TRBD1 (5 bases). This clonotype was obtained from a young woman in good health. Sequencing was carried out using blood. The CDR3 sequence is CSAGGYQPQHF. In DNA form, the CDR3 reads TGCAGTGCCGGGGGTTATCAGCCCCAGCATTTT.